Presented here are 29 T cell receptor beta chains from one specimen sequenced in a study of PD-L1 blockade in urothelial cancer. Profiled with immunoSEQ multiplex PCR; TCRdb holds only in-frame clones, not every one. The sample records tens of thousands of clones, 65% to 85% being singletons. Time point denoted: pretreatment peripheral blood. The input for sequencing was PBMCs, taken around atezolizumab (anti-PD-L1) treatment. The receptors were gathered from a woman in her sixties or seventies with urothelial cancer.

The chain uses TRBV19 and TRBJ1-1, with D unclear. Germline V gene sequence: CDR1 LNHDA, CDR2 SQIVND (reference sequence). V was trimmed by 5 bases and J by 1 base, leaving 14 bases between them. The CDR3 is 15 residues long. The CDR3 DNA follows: TGTGCCAGTAGTGGGTTAAAGACTTCGAACACTGAAGCTTTCTTT. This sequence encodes CASSGLKTSNTEAFF.

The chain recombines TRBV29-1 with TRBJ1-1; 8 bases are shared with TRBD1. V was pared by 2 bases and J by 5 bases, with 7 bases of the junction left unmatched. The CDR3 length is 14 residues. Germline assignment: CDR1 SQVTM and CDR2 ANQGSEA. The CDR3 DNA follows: TGCAGCGTTGAACTGGACAGGGCGGGGACTGAAGCTTTCTTT. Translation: CSVELDRAGTEAFF. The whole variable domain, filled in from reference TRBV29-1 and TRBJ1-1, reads SAVISQKPSRDICQRGTSLTIQCQVDSQVTMMFWYRQQPGQSLTLIATANQGSEATYESGFVIDKFPISRPNLTFSTLTVSNMSPEDSSIYLCSVELDRAGTEAFFGQGTRLTVV.

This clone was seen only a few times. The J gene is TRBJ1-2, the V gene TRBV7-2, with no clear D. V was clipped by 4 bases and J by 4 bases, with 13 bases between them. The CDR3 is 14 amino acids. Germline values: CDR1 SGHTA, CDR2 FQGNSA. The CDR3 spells CASSSNGGSYGYTF. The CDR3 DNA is TGTGCCAGCAGCTCCAATGGAGGATCCTATGGCTACACCTTC.

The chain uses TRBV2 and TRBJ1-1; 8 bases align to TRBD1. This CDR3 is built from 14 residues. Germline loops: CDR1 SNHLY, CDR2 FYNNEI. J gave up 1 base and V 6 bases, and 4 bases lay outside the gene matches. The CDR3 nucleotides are TGTGCCAGCAGCGTACAGGGGGAGAACACTGAAGCTTTCTTT. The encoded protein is CASSVQGENTEAFF.

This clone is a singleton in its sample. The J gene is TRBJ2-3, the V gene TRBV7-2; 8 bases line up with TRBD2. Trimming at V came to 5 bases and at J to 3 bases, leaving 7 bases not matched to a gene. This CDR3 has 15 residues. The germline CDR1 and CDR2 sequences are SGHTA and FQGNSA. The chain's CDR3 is CASSPLAVETDTQYF. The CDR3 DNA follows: TGTGCCAGCAGCCCACTAGCGGTGGAGACAGATACGCAGTATTTT.

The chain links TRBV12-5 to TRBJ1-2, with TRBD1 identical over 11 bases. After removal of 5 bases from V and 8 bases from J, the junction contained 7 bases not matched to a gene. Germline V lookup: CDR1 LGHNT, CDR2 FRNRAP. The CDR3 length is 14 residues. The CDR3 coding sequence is TGTGCTAGTGGTCCTGGACAGGGGGCGTACGGCTACACCTTC. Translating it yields CASGPGQGAYGYTF.

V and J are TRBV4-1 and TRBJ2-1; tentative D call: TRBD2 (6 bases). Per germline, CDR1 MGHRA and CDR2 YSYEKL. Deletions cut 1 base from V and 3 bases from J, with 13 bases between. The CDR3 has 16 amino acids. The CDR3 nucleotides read TGCGCCAGCAGCCAAGGGAGGGTGGGAGACTACAATGAGCAGTTCTTC. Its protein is CASSQGRVGDYNEQFF.

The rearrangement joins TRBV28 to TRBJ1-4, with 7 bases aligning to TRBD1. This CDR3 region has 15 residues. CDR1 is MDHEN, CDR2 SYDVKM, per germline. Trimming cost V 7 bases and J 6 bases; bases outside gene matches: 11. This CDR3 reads CASKQGLGVYEKLFF. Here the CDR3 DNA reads TGTGCCAGCAAACAGGGGCTTGGGGTTTATGAAAAACTGTTTTTT.

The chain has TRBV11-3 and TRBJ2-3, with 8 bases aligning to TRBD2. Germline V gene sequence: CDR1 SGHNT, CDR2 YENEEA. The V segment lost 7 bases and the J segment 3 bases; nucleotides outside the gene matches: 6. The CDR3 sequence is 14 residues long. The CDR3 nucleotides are TGTGCCAGCACCTCGGGGGGGGAGACAGATACGCAGTATTTT. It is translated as CASTSGGETDTQYF.

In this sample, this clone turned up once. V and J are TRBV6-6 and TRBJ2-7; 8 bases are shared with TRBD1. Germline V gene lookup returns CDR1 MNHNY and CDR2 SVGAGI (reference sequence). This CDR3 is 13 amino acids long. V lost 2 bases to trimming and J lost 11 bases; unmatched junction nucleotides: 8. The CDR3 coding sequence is TGTGCCAGCAGTTACACGGACAGGGCGTATGAGTACTTC. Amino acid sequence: CASSYTDRAYEYF.

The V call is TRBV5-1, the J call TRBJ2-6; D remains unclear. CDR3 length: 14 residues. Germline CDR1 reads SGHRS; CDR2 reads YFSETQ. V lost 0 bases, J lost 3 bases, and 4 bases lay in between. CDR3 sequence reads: CASSLGGGANVLTF. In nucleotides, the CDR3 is TGCGCCAGCAGCTTGGGAGGTGGGGCCAACGTCCTGACTTTC.

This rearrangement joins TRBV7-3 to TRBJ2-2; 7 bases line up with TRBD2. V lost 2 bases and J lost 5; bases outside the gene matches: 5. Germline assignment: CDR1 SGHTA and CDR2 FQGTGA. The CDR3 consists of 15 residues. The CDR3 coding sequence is TGTGCCAGCAGCTTAGCGGGAGAGGCAACCGGGGAGCTGTTTTTT. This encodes CASSLAGEATGELFF.

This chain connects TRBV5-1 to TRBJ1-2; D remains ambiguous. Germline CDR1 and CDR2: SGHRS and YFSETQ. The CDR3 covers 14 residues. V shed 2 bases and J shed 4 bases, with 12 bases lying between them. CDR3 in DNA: TGCGCCAGCAGCTTCACAGACAAGCTCTATGGCTACACCTTC. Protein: CASSFTDKLYGYTF. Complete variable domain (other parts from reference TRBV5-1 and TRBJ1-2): KAGVTQTPRYLIKTRGQQVTLSCSPISGHRSVSWYQQTPGQGLQFLFEYFSETQRNKGNFPGRFSGRQFSNSRSEMNVSTLELGDSALYLCASSFTDKLYGYTFGSGTRLTVV.

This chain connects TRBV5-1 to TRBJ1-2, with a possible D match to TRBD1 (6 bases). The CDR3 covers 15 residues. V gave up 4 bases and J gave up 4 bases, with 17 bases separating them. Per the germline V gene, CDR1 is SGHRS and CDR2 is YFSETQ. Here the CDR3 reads CASSPGGGASYGYTF. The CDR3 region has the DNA TGCGCCAGCAGCCCGGGGGGGGGCGCGAGCTATGGCTACACCTTC.

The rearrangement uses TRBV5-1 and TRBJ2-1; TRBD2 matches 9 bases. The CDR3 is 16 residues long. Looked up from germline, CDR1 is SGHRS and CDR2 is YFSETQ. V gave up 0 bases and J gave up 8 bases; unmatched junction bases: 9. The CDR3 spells CASSLAGGLAGYEQFF. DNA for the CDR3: TGCGCCAGCAGCTTGGCCGGTGGCCTAGCGGGGTATGAGCAGTTCTTC.

CDR3 sequence: CASSYRGNQPQHF. DNA for the CDR3: TGTGCCAGCAGTTACAGGGGTAACCAGCCCCAGCATTTT. This chain joins TRBV6-5 and TRBJ1-5, with D possibly TRBD1 on 5 matching bases. The CDR3 runs 13 residues. V shed 2 bases and J shed 7 bases, with 9 bases lying between them. In germline, CDR1 is MNHEY, CDR2 SVGAGI.

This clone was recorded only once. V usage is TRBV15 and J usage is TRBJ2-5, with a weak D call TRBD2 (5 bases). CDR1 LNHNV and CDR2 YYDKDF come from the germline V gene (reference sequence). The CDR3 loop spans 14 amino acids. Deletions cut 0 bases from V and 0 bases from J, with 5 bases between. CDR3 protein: CATSRDGNQETQYF. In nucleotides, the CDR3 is TGTGCCACCAGCAGAGACGGGAACCAAGAGACCCAGTACTTC.

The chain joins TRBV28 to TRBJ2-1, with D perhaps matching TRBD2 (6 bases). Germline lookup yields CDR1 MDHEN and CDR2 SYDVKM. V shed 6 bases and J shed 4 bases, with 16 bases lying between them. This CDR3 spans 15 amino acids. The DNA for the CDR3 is TGTGCCAGCAGCCCGGGCGGACTAAGATACAATGAGCAGTTCTTC. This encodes CASSPGGLRYNEQFF. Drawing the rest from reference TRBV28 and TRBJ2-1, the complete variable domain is DVKVTQSSRYLVKRTGEKVFLECVQDMDHENMFWYRQDPGLGLRLIYFSYDVKMKEKGDIPEGYSVSREKKERFSLILESASTNQTSMYLCASSPGGLRYNEQFFGPGTRLTVL.

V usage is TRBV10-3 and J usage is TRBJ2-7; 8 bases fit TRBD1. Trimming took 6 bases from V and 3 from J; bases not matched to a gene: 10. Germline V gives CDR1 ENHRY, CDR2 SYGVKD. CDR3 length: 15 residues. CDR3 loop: CAIRSTGTGVYEQYF. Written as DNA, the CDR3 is TGTGCCATCAGATCGACCGGGACAGGCGTCTACGAGCAGTACTTC.

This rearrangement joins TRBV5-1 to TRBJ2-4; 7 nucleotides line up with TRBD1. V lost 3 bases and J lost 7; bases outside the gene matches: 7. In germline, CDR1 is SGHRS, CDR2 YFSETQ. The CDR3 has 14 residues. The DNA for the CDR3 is TGCGCCAGCAGCTACGGGACAGATGGTAACATTCAGTACTTC. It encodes CASSYGTDGNIQYF.

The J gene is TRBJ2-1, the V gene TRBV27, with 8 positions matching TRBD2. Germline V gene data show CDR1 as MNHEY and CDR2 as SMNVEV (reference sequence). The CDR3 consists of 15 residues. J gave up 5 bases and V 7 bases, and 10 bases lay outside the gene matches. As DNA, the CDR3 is TGTGCCAGCACGGGCCGTAGCGGGGTAAACAATGAGCAGTTCTTC. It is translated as CASTGRSGVNNEQFF.

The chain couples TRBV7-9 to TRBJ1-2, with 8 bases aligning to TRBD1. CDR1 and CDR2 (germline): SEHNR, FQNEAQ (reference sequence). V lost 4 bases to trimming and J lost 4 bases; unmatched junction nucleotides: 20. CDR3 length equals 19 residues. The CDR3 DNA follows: TGTGCCAGCAGCTCCCGGACAGGGATGGATTCCAGCCTACCCTATGGCTACACCTTC. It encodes CASSSRTGMDSSLPYGYTF.

CDR3 bases: TGTGCCAGCAAGAGAGGAGCAGGGGTGACTGAAGCTTTCTTT. Encoded protein: CASKRGAGVTEAFF. The V call is TRBV28, the J call TRBJ1-1; possible D gene TRBD1, 6 bases. Looked up from germline, CDR1 is MDHEN and CDR2 is SYDVKM. Trimming pared 7 bases from V and 5 bases from J, leaving 17 bases between. The CDR3 is 14 residues long.

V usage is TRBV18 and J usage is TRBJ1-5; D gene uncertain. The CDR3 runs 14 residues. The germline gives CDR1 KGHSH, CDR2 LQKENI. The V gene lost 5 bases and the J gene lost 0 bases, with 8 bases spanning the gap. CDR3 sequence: CASSSENSNQPQHF. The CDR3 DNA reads TGTGCCAGCTCATCAGAAAATAGCAATCAGCCCCAGCATTTT.

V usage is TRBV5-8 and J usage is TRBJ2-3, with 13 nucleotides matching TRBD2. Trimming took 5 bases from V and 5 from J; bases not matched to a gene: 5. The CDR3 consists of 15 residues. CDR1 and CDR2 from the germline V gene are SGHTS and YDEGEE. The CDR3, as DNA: TGTGCCAGCAGTTGGACTAGCGGGAGAGTAGATACGCAGTATTTT. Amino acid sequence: CASSWTSGRVDTQYF.

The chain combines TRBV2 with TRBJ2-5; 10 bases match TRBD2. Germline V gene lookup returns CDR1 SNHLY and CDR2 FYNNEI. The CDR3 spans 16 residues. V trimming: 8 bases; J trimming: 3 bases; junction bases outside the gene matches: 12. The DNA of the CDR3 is TGTGCCAGCGGTAGACGGGGGACTAGCGAAAAAGAGACCCAGTACTTC. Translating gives CASGRRGTSEKETQYF.

The CDR3 loop reads CASSPLEGFGEKLFF. CDR3 nucleotides: TGTGCCAGCTCACCTCTTGAGGGCTTCGGTGAAAAACTGTTTTTT. V gene TRBV18 combines with J gene TRBJ1-4; D call uncertain. Germline V gene sequence: CDR1 KGHSH, CDR2 LQKENI. The CDR3 length is 15 residues. Trimming removed 3 bases from V and 7 bases from J, with 15 bases in between.

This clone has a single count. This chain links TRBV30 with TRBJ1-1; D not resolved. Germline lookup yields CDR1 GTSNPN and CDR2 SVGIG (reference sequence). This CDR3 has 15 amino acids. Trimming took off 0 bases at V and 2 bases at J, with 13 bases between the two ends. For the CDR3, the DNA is TGTGCCTGGAGTGTACTCCCACAGAGTAACACTGAAGCTTTCTTT. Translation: CAWSVLPQSNTEAFF.

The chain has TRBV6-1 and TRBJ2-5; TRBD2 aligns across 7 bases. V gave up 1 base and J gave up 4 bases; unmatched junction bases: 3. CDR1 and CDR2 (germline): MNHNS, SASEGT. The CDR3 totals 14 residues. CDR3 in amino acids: CASSEGLARETQYF. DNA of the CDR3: TGTGCCAGCAGTGAAGGACTAGCACGAGAGACCCAGTACTTC.